Shown below are 15 T cell receptor beta chains from a single sample sequenced in a study of cytomegalovirus exposure and HLA in healthy donors. In the PCR, 60 Vbeta and 13 Jbeta primers were used. The table came from immunoSEQ multiplex PCR; TCRdb's copy has only in-frame clones and leaves some out. Among fewer than 200,000 clones listed, roughly 80% were seen once. Sequencing was performed on PBMCs. The source of these receptors is a male donor in good health and CMV-seronegative.

The rearrangement links TRBV2 to TRBJ1-1, with D possibly matching TRBD1 (5 bases). Trimming took off 5 bases at V and 6 bases at J, with 13 bases between the two ends. Germline-derived CDR1 and CDR2 are SNHLY and FYNNEI. This CDR3 has 13 amino acids. The DNA for the CDR3 is TGTGCCAGCAGTCGGACGGGGGGGGCTGAAGCTTTCTTT. Amino acid sequence: CASSRTGGAEAFF.

This chain uses TRBV5-4 with TRBJ1-6; 9 nucleotides line up with TRBD1. The ends lost 4 bases at V and 10 bases at J; junction bases unmatched: 9. This CDR3 spans 15 amino acids. Germline V lookup: CDR1 SGHNT, CDR2 YYREEE (reference sequence). CDR3 in DNA: TGTGCCAGCAGCCCCGATCGGACAGGGGCATCACCCCTCCACTTT. This encodes CASSPDRTGASPLHF.

This clone was seen only once. One junction end disagrees with the germline gene, perhaps due to a read error. This rearrangement joins TRBV7-9 to TRBJ1-4; weak D call: TRBD1 (5 bases). The germline V gene encodes CDR1 SEHNR and CDR2 FQNEAQ (reference sequence). The CDR3 has 15 residues. CDR3 in DNA: TGTTCCAGCAGCATAAGAGGAAATAGGGGTGAAAAACTGTTTTTT. Encoded protein: CSSSIRGNRGEKLFF.

This chain links TRBV7-6 with TRBJ2-2; 8 bases map to TRBD1. The CDR3 has 15 amino acids. In germline, CDR1 is SGHVS, CDR2 FNYEAQ. The V segment lost 5 bases and the J segment 5 bases; nucleotides outside the gene matches: 7. CDR3 loop: CASSPGQGLTGELFF. CDR3 in DNA: TGTGCCAGCAGCCCCGGACAGGGCTTGACCGGGGAGCTGTTTTTT.

The chain has TRBV7-9 and TRBJ1-5; D is possibly TRBD1 (6 bases). Germline CDR1 reads SEHNR; CDR2 reads FQNEAQ (reference sequence). This CDR3 is built from 16 residues. The V end lost 6 bases, the J end lost 0 bases, and 15 bases lay between the germline ends. The CDR3 is CASSGGTLFSNQPQHF. The CDR3 DNA follows: TGTGCCAGCAGTGGGGGCACTCTCTTTAGCAATCAGCCCCAGCATTTT.

This clone was recorded a few times. The junction and the germline gene differ at one end; a read error may be behind it. The chain combines TRBV5-1 with TRBJ1-1; no firm D call. The germline CDR1 and CDR2 sequences are SGHRS and YFSETQ. This CDR3 contains 13 residues. The CDR3 loop reads CASTYGQNTEAFF. CDR3 sequence (DNA): TGTGCCAGCACCTATGGGCAGAACACTGAAGCTTTCTTT.

The V call is TRBV6-1, the J call TRBJ2-1; D ambiguous. Germline CDR1 is MNHNS and CDR2 is SASEGT. There are 15 residues in the CDR3. The germline V and J ends were trimmed by 0 bases and 4 bases, with 10 bases remaining between them. In DNA, the CDR3 is TGTGCCAGCAGTGAAGCGCTGGCGGTATACAATGAGCAGTTCTTC. This encodes CASSEALAVYNEQFF.

This chain uses TRBV12-5 with TRBJ1-2; TRBD1 matches 7 bases. The CDR3 is 16 amino acids. The germline CDR1 and CDR2 sequences are LGHNT and FRNRAP. Trimming cost V 4 bases and J 3 bases; bases outside gene matches: 11. The CDR3 DNA follows: TGTGCTAGTGGTTCAACCCAATACAGGGGAGACTATGGCTACACCTTC. This gives the protein CASGSTQYRGDYGYTF.

The chain employs TRBV6-5 and TRBJ1-6; D ambiguous. This CDR3 has 15 amino acids. Germline V gives CDR1 MNHEY, CDR2 SVGAGI. With 5 bases removed from V and 2 bases from J, the gap between germline ends came to 10 bases. CDR3 DNA sequence: TGTGCCAGCAGTAAGCAAAGCGCCTATAATTCACCCCTCCACTTT. It is translated as CASSKQSAYNSPLHF.

This rearrangement joins TRBV11-3 to TRBJ2-1, with no clear D. The CDR3 spans 11 residues. Trimming stripped 1 base from V and 10 bases from J, with 5 bases between. Germline values: CDR1 SGHNT, CDR2 YENEEA. For the CDR3, the DNA is TGTGCCAGCAGCTTAGGTCGGGAGCAGTTCTTC. Translated, it gives CASSLGREQFF.

This chain joins TRBV6-1 and TRBJ1-2; a possible D gene is TRBD1 (5 bases). This CDR3 spans 15 amino acids. CDR1 MNHNS and CDR2 SASEGT come from the germline V gene. V dropped 7 bases and J dropped 4 bases, with 19 bases sitting between them. This chain's CDR3 is CASITLVTETYGYTF. The CDR3 DNA reads TGTGCCAGCATTACCTTAGTGACAGAGACCTATGGCTACACCTTC.

This chain joins TRBV5-5 and TRBJ1-1, with TRBD1 identical over 7 bases. The germline V gene encodes CDR1 SGHKS and CDR2 YYEKEE (reference sequence). The CDR3 covers 16 residues. The V gene end was trimmed by 4 bases and the J gene end by 4 bases; junction bases not matched to a gene: 13. The CDR3: CASSTTPAQGGTEAFF. The CDR3 DNA sequence: TGTGCCAGCAGCACGACCCCCGCGCAGGGGGGCACTGAAGCTTTCTTT.

The CDR3 spells CAWSRTAVEAFF. As DNA, the CDR3 is TGTGCCTGGAGCCGGACAGCGGTAGAAGCTTTCTTT. V usage is TRBV30 and J usage is TRBJ1-1; D is possibly TRBD1 (6 bases). This CDR3 is built from 12 residues. Germline values: CDR1 GTSNPN, CDR2 SVGIG (reference sequence). Trimming took off 3 bases at V and 8 bases at J, with 13 bases between the two ends.

The chain combines TRBV5-1 with TRBJ1-1; the match to TRBD1 covers 11 bases. The V gene end was trimmed by 6 bases and the J gene end by 3 bases; junction bases not matched to a gene: 16. The CDR3 runs to 18 residues. Per the germline V gene, CDR1 is SGHRS and CDR2 is YFSETQ. Here the CDR3 DNA reads TGCGCCAGCAAACGTTGGCCTTCCGGACAGGGGGCGGACACTGAAGCTTTCTTT. This encodes CASKRWPSGQGADTEAFF.

This clone was observed once. This chain links TRBV4-1 with TRBJ2-7; TRBD2 agrees at 11 bases. The length of the CDR3 is 15 residues. With 4 bases clipped from V and 3 bases from J, the junction kept 5 bases outside the gene matches. Germline V gene sequence: CDR1 MGHRA, CDR2 YSYEKL. The CDR3 here is CASSLGTSGYYEQYF. CDR3 in DNA: TGCGCCAGCAGCCTTGGGACTAGCGGATACTACGAGCAGTACTTC.